This T cell receptor beta chain was retrieved from a study of cytomegalovirus exposure and HLA in healthy donors. The study's findings and limits: CMV antigen specificity was confirmed in vitro for three CMV-associated chains.

Germline values: CDR1 SGDLS, CDR2 YYNGEE. The CDR3 runs 15 residues. V gave up 0 bases and J gave up 5 bases; unmatched junction bases: 5. Researchers ran the PCR with 60 Vbeta and 13 Jbeta primers. Here immunoSEQ multiplex PCR was the method, and the copy in TCRdb shows in-frame clones only, minus some. The table lists 200,000 to 250,000 clones, 60% to 85% of them singletons, with 15% to 18% in the top ten. On this clone itself: Its cognate antigen is unknown.

This sequence originates from a man aged 35-49 years in good health and CMV-seronegative. The V and J genes are TRBV9 and TRBJ2-1; 7 bases match TRBD2. The sample comprised PBMCs. CDR3 coding DNA: TGTGCCAGCAGCGTAGGGTGGGAGGGGAACAATGAGCAGTTCTTC. Its translation: CASSVGWEGNNEQFF.